The 14 T cell receptor beta chains reported below all come from one sample, sequenced in a study of cytomegalovirus exposure and HLA in healthy donors. Primers included in the PCR were 60 Vbeta and 13 Jbeta primers. TCRdb's table, derived via immunoSEQ multiplex PCR, lists solely in-frame clones and lacks some. The data show approximately 160,000 clones, with roughly 70% seen just once and 2.8% held by the top ten. The sample comprised PBMCs. These receptors were obtained from a woman in her 40s in good health and CMV-seropositive.

This clone has just a few counts. The chain joins TRBV28 to TRBJ2-3; 14 bases map to TRBD2. This CDR3 region has 17 residues. CDR1 and CDR2 (germline): MDHEN, SYDVKM. Germline trimming cut 5 bases from V and 12 bases from J; bases unmatched to any gene: 16. As DNA, the CDR3 is TGTGCCAGCAGTATGGGACTAGCGGGAGAGGCGGCCTTGGGACAGTATTTT. Its protein is CASSMGLAGEAALGQYF.

This clone has more than one count but fewer than ten. The gene calls are TRBV28 and TRBJ2-2, with 12 nucleotides matching TRBD1. With 6 bases clipped from V and 7 bases from J, the junction kept 3 bases outside the gene matches. Per the germline V gene, CDR1 is MDHEN and CDR2 is SYDVKM. The CDR3 extends over 14 amino acids. Here the CDR3 reads CASSGDRGRGELFF. The DNA of the CDR3 is TGTGCCAGCAGCGGGGACAGGGGGCGCGGGGAGCTGTTTTTT. The full variable domain, rest sourced from reference TRBV28 and TRBJ2-2, is DVKVTQSSRYLVKRTGEKVFLECVQDMDHENMFWYRQDPGLGLRLIYFSYDVKMKEKGDIPEGYSVSREKKERFSLILESASTNQTSMYLCASSGDRGRGELFFGEGSRLTVL.

V usage is TRBV6-6 and J usage is TRBJ1-2, with 7 nucleotides matching TRBD1. CDR3 length: 10 residues. The V segment lost 8 bases and the J segment 10 bases; nucleotides outside the gene matches: 4. Germline CDR1 reads MNHNY; CDR2 reads SVGAGI (reference sequence). This CDR3 reads CASGGTDYTF. The DNA of the CDR3 is TGTGCCAGCGGGGGGACAGACTACACCTTC.

The genes are TRBV5-1 and TRBJ2-2; D not resolved. CDR1 SGHRS and CDR2 YFSETQ come from the germline V gene. The CDR3 extends over 14 amino acids. V was cut by 5 bases and J by 4 bases, with 12 bases left in between. CDR3 protein: CASSELSFTGELFF. The CDR3 nucleotides are TGCGCCAGCAGTGAACTTAGTTTCACCGGGGAGCTGTTTTTT. The whole variable domain, remainder taken from reference TRBV5-1 and TRBJ2-2, is KAGVTQTPRYLIKTRGQQVTLSCSPISGHRSVSWYQQTPGQGLQFLFEYFSETQRNKGNFPGRFSGRQFSNSRSEMNVSTLELGDSALYLCASSELSFTGELFFGEGSRLTVL.

The J gene is TRBJ1-1, the V gene TRBV15; no firm D call. The CDR3 runs to 14 residues. Germline V gene lookup returns CDR1 LNHNV and CDR2 YYDKDF (reference sequence). Trimming removed 4 bases from V and 4 bases from J, with 13 bases in between. The CDR3 here is CATSTLSPGTEAFF. CDR3 DNA sequence: TGTGCCACCAGCACTCTCTCGCCAGGCACTGAAGCTTTCTTT. Looking up the rest from reference TRBV15 and TRBJ1-1 gives the full variable domain: DAMVIQNPRYQVTQFGKPVTLSCSQTLNHNVMYWYQQKSSQAPKLLFHYYDKDFNNEADTPDNFQSRRPNTSFCFLDIRSPGLGDTAMYLCATSTLSPGTEAFFGQGTRLTVV.

The V call is TRBV21-1, the J call TRBJ1-4. TRBV21-1 is recorded as a pseudogene. CDR3 length: 14 amino acids. For the CDR3, the DNA is TGTGACCAGAGGGCGGAGAGGGCGGCTGAAAAACTGTTTTTT. Residues: CDQRAERAAEKLFF.

This clone was detected only once. The chain recombines TRBV5-4 with TRBJ2-7; 12 nucleotides agree with TRBD2. Trimming removed 0 bases from V and 4 bases from J; junction bases left unmatched: 8. Looked up from germline, CDR1 is SGHNT and CDR2 is YYREEE (reference sequence). This CDR3 has 17 amino acids. CDR3 sequence: CASSLGLPGTSGYEQYF. The CDR3 DNA is TGTGCCAGCAGCTTGGGACTCCCCGGGACTAGCGGGTACGAGCAGTACTTC.

In DNA form, the CDR3 reads TGTGCCACAAGGAGCGGGGGGGCTACAGATACGCAGTATTTT. This translates into CATRSGGATDTQYF. The gene calls are TRBV2 and TRBJ2-3, with 10 positions matching TRBD2. V was clipped by 10 bases and J by 3 bases; unmatched bases: 7. Germline CDR1 reads SNHLY; CDR2 reads FYNNEI. The CDR3 contains 14 residues.

The chain joins TRBV5-4 to TRBJ2-2; 10 bases are shared with TRBD2. CDR1 SGHNT and CDR2 YYREEE come from the germline V gene (reference sequence). CDR3 length: 17 amino acids. The V gene end was trimmed by 0 bases and the J gene end by 5 bases; junction bases not matched to a gene: 7. The DNA for the CDR3 is TGTGCCAGCAGCTTGGGAGGGCTAGCGGGAGTTACCGGGGAGCTGTTTTTT. This encodes CASSLGGLAGVTGELFF. The full variable domain, with the rest looked up from reference TRBV5-4 and TRBJ2-2, is ETGVTQSPTHLIKTRGQQVTLRCSSQSGHNTVSWYQQALGQGPQFIFQYYREEENGRGNFPPRFSGLQFPNYSSELNVNALELDDSALYLCASSLGGLAGVTGELFFGEGSRLTVL.

This clone appeared a few times. This chain links TRBV28 with TRBJ2-3, with 9 bases lining up with TRBD2. Germline V gene lookup returns CDR1 MDHEN and CDR2 SYDVKM. The CDR3 is made up of 16 amino acids. Losses at the gene ends were 5 bases for V and 3 bases for J; bases not matched to a gene: 9. CDR3 amino acids: CASSGSGRGPTDTQYF. CDR3 nucleotides: TGTGCCAGCAGTGGTAGCGGGAGAGGCCCAACAGATACGCAGTATTTT.

The chain couples TRBV9 to TRBJ2-5, with D perhaps TRBD1 (5 bases). V was pared by 0 bases and J by 5 bases, with 5 bases between. The V gene's germline CDR1 is SGDLS and CDR2 YYNGEE. The CDR3 loop spans 12 amino acids. For the CDR3, the DNA is TGTGCCAGCAGCGTAGAGGGGGAGACCCAGTACTTC. It specifies CASSVEGETQYF.

This clone has only a few counts. The rearrangement uses TRBV6-1 and TRBJ1-1; possibly TRBD1 for D (6 bases). Per the germline V gene, CDR1 is MNHNS and CDR2 is SASEGT. V shed 3 bases and J shed 5 bases, with 10 bases lying between them. CDR3 length: 13 amino acids. CDR3 in DNA: TGTGCCAGCAGTGAGGGGGCGCTGACTGAAGCTTTCTTT. Its protein is CASSEGALTEAFF.

The chain links TRBV7-6 to TRBJ2-2; 9 nucleotides align to TRBD1. This CDR3 contains 13 residues. Germline trimming cut 4 bases from V and 13 bases from J; bases unmatched to any gene: 7. The germline gives CDR1 SGHVS, CDR2 FNYEAQ. CDR3 loop: CASSSYRGRGLFF. Here the CDR3 DNA reads TGTGCCAGCAGCTCATACAGGGGGCGGGGGCTGTTTTTT. The full variable domain, rest sourced from reference TRBV7-6 and TRBJ2-2, is GAGVSQSPRYKVTKRGQDVALRCDPISGHVSLYWYRQALGQGPEFLTYFNYEAQQDKSGLPNDRFSAERPEGSISTLTIQRTEQRDSAMYRCASSSYRGRGLFFGEGSRLTVL.

V and J are TRBV5-8 and TRBJ1-4, with D possibly matching TRBD1 (6 bases). The V and J ends lost 3 bases and 5 bases respectively, with 17 bases between them. This CDR3 contains 16 residues. Germline values: CDR1 SGHTS, CDR2 YDEGEE. CDR3 sequence (DNA): TGTGCCAGCAGCTGGACCCTAGGGGGGGGAAATGAAAAACTGTTTTTT. This gives the protein CASSWTLGGGNEKLFF.